The 8 T cell receptor beta chains in this list originate from one sample, sequenced in a study of cytomegalovirus exposure and HLA in healthy donors. Clones were sequenced by immunoSEQ multiplex PCR, and TCRdb holds only the in-frame ones, with some missing. The data contain 60,000 or so clones, over 90% of them seen just once; the ten biggest clones take up approximately 2.3%. The material sequenced was PBMCs. Receptors were obtained from a man aged 18 to 29 in good health and CMV-seronegative.

V gene TRBV4-1 combines with J gene TRBJ2-5; D gene unclear. Trimming took off 3 bases at V and 1 base at J, with 9 bases between the two ends. The CDR3 spans 14 residues. Germline V gene sequence: CDR1 MGHRA, CDR2 YSYEKL. CDR3 amino acids: CASSQAGAQETQYF. The CDR3 bases are TGCGCCAGCAGCCAGGCAGGTGCCCAAGAGACCCAGTACTTC.

The V and J genes are TRBV27 and TRBJ2-5; TRBD2 agrees at 8 bases. CDR1 and CDR2 from the germline V gene are MNHEY and SMNVEV (reference sequence). This CDR3 region has 13 residues. The V and J ends lost 7 bases and 4 bases, in that order; junction bases with no gene match: 5. The CDR3 sequence is CASKSGGGETQYF. In nucleotides, the CDR3 is TGTGCCAGCAAATCCGGGGGGGGAGAGACCCAGTACTTC.

V usage is TRBV7-9 and J usage is TRBJ1-1; the match to TRBD1 covers 10 bases. Germline CDR1 reads SEHNR; CDR2 reads FQNEAQ (reference sequence). Losses at the gene ends were 4 bases for V and 0 bases for J; bases not matched to a gene: 5. This CDR3 contains 16 residues. CDR3 region: CASSSGQGKVNTEAFF. CDR3 nucleotide sequence: TGTGCCAGCAGCTCGGGACAGGGGAAAGTGAACACTGAAGCTTTCTTT.

The rearrangement uses TRBV19 and TRBJ2-2; TRBD1 might be the D (5 bases). V lost 3 bases, J lost 5 bases, and 16 bases lay in between. The length of the CDR3 is 16 residues. CDR1 and CDR2 (germline): LNHDA, SQIVND (reference sequence). The DNA of the CDR3 is TGTGCCAGTAGTATTGCCCGCAGGGTGAGAACCGGGGAGCTGTTTTTT. This encodes CASSIARRVRTGELFF. Based on the CDR3 plus reference TRBV19 and TRBJ2-2, the full variable domain is DGGITQSPKYLFRKEGQNVTLSCEQNLNHDAMYWYRQDPGQGLRLIYYSQIVNDFQKGDIAEGYSVSREKKESFPLTVTSAQKNPTAFYLCASSIARRVRTGELFFGEGSRLTVL.

This clone was detected only once. The gene calls are TRBV10-3 and TRBJ2-2; TRBD2 aligns across 8 bases. The CDR3 contains 14 residues. V lost 10 bases and J lost 7; bases outside the gene matches: 11. Germline loops: CDR1 ENHRY, CDR2 SYGVKD. The CDR3 sequence: CATQGGTRDGELFF. The CDR3 DNA follows: TGTGCCACCCAGGGCGGGACTAGGGACGGGGAGCTGTTTTTT.

The rearrangement links TRBV12-1 to TRBJ2-7; the D call TRBD2 from the table was never checked on the DNA. TRBV12-1 is designated a pseudogene. The CDR3 has 17 amino acids. CDR3: CASSFAASGSHLLEQYF. DNA for the CDR3: TGTGCCAGCAGCTTTGCGGCTAGCGGGAGCCACCTTCTAGAGCAGTACTTC.

V and J are TRBV6-5 and TRBJ2-5, with TRBD1 as a possible D gene (5 bases). Germline CDR1 and CDR2: MNHEY and SVGAGI. V was clipped by 6 bases and J by 1 base, with 9 bases between them. The CDR3 covers 13 residues. CDR3 DNA: TGTGCCAGCAGACCCACAGGCCAAGAGACCCAGTACTTC. Encoded protein: CASRPTGQETQYF.

This rearrangement joins TRBV4-3 to TRBJ1-4; tentatively, D is TRBD1 (6 bases). The V end was cut by 4 bases, the J end by 8 bases, with 14 bases between. This CDR3 comprises 14 residues. Germline V gene sequence: CDR1 LGHNA, CDR2 YSLEER. This chain's CDR3 is CASSLNQGNEKLFF. CDR3 sequence (DNA): TGCGCCAGCAGCCTAAACCAGGGGAACGAAAAACTGTTTTTT.